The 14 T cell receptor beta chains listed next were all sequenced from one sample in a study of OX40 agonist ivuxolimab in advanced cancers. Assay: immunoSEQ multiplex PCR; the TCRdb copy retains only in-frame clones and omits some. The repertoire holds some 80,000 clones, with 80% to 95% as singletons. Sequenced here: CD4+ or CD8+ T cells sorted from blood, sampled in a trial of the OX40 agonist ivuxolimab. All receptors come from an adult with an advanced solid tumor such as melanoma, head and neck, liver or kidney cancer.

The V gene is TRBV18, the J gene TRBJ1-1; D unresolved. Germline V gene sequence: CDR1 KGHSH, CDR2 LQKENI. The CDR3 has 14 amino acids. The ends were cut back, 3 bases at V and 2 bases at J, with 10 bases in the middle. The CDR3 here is CASSPILDNTEAFF. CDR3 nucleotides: TGTGCCAGCTCACCCATCCTAGATAACACTGAAGCTTTCTTT. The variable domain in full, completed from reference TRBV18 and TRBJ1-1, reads NAGVMQNPRHLVRRRGQEARLRCSPMKGHSHVYWYRQLPEEGLKFMVYLQKENIIDESGMPKERFSAEFPKEGPSILRIQQVVRGDSAAYFCASSPILDNTEAFFGQGTRLTVV.

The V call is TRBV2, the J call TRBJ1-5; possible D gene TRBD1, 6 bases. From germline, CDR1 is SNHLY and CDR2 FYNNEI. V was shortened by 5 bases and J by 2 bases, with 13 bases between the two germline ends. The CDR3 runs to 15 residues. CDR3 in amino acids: CASSREGGGNQPQHF. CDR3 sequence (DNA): TGTGCCAGCAGTCGCGAAGGGGGAGGCAATCAGCCCCAGCATTTT.

This CDR3 reads CASSLATTTDTQYF. CDR3 nucleotides: TGCGCCAGCAGCTTGGCGACAACCACAGATACGCAGTATTTT. This chain uses TRBV5-1 with TRBJ2-3, with no clear D. This CDR3 has 14 amino acids. V dropped 0 bases and J dropped 2 bases, with 7 bases sitting between them. Looked up from germline, CDR1 is SGHRS and CDR2 is YFSETQ.

CDR3 sequence: CASSPRGQYNEQFF. CDR3 bases: TGTGCCAGCAGCCCGAGAGGACAGTACAATGAGCAGTTCTTC. This sequence joins TRBV9 and TRBJ2-1; D may be TRBD1 (6 bases). The CDR3 is 14 residues long. Germline CDR1 is SGDLS and CDR2 is YYNGEE. V was clipped by 4 bases and J by 4 bases, with 12 bases between them.

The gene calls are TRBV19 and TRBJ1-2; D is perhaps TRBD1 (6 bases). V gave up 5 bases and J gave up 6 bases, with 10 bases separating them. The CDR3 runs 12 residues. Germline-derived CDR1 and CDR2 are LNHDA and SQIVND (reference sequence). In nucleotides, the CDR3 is TGTGCCAGTAGTTTCCAGGGGAATGGCTACACCTTC. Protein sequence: CASSFQGNGYTF.

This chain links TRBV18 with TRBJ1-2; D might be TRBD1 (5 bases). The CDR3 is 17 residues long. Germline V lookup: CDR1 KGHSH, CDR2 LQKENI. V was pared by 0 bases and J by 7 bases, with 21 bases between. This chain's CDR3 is CASSPPPPGGARGGYTF. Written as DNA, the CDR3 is TGTGCCAGCTCACCACCCCCCCCCGGGGGAGCTCGAGGTGGCTACACCTTC.

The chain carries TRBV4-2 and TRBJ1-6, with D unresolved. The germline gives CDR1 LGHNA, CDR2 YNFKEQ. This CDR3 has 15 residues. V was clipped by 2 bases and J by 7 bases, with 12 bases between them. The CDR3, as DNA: TGTGCCAGCAGCCAAATAGGACTAACCAATTCACCCCTCCACTTT. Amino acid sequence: CASSQIGLTNSPLHF.

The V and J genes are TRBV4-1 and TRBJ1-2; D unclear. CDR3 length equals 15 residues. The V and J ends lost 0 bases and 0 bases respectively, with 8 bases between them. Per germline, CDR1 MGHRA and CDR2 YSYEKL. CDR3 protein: CASSQDGTSNYGYTF. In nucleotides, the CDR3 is TGCGCCAGCAGCCAAGACGGCACGTCTAACTATGGCTACACCTTC.

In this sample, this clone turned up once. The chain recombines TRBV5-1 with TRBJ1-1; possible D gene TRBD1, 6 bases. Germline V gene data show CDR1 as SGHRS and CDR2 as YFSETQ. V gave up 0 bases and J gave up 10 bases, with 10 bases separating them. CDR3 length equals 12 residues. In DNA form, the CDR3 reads TGCGCCAGCAGCTTGGAGGAAGGGGGAGCTTTCTTT. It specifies CASSLEEGGAFF.

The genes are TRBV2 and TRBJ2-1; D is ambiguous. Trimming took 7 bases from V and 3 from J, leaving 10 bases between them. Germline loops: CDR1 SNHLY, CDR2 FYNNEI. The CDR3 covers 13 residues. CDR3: CASNAGNYNEQFF. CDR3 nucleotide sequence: TGTGCCAGCAATGCAGGCAACTACAATGAGCAGTTCTTC. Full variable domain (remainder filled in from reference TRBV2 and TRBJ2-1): EPEVTQTPSHQVTQMGQEVILRCVPISNHLYFYWYRQILGQKVEFLVSFYNNEISEKSEIFDDQFSVERPDGSNFTLKIRSTKLEDSAMYFCASNAGNYNEQFFGPGTRLTVL.

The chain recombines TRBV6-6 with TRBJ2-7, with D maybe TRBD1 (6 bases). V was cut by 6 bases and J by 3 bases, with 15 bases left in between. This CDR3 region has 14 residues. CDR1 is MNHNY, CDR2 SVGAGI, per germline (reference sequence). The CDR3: CASRPTGTNYEQYF. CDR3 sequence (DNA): TGTGCCAGCAGACCAACCGGGACAAACTACGAGCAGTACTTC.

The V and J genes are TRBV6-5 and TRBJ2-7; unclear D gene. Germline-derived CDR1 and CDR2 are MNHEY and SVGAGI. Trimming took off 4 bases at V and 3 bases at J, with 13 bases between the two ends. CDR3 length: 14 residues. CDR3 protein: CASSSVVQNYEQYF. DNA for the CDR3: TGTGCCAGCAGTTCGGTTGTCCAGAACTACGAGCAGTACTTC.

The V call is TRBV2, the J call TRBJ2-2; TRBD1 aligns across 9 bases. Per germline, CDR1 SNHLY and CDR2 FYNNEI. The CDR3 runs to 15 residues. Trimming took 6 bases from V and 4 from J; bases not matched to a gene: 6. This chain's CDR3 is CASSLQGASTGELFF. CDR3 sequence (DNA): TGTGCCAGCAGCTTACAGGGGGCTAGCACCGGGGAGCTGTTTTTT.

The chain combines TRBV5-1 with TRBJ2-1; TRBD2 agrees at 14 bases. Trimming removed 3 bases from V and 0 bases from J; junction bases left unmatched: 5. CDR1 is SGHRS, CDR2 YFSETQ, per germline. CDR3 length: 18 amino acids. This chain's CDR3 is CASSSGLAGARSYNEQFF. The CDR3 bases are TGCGCCAGCAGCTCGGGACTAGCGGGAGCTCGCTCCTACAATGAGCAGTTCTTC.